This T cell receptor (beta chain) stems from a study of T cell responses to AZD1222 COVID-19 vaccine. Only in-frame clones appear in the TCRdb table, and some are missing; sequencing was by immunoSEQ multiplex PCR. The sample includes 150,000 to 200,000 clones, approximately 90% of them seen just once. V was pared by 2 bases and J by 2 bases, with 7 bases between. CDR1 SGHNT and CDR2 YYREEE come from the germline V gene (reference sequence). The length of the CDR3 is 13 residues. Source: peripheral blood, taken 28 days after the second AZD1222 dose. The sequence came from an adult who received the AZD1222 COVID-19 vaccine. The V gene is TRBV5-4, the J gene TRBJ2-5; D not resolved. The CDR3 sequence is CASSFPGQETQYF. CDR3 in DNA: TGTGCCAGCAGCTTTCCGGGTCAAGAGACCCAGTACTTC.